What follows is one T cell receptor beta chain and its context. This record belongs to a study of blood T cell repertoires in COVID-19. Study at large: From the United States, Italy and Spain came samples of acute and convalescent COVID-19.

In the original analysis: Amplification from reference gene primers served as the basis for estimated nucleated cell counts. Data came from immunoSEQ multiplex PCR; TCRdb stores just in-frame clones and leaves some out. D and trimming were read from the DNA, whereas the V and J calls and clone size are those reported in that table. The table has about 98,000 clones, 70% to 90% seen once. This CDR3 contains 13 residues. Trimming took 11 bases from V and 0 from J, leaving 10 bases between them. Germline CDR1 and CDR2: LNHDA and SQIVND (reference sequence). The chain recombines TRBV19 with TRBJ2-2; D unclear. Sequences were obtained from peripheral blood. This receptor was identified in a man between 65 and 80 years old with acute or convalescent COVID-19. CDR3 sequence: CAGQSTNTGELFF. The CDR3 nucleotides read TGTGCCGGCCAGTCCACGAACACCGGGGAGCTGTTTTTT.